The 27 T cell receptor beta chains below all came from one sample that was sequenced in a study of Ad26.COV2.S vaccination and SARS-CoV-2 variants. TCRdb's copy holds only in-frame clones and misses some; the assay was immunoSEQ multiplex PCR. Here the sample spans over 400,000 clones, about 90% being singletons. Noted treatment: 15 to 20 received Ad26.COV2.S at low or high dose, single or two shots; 5 received placebo; per-sample allocation not given. Sampling happened 63 days after the first vaccine or placebo injection. The starting material was peripheral blood, obtained in a trial of Ad26.COV2.S vaccine versus placebo. The receptors come from a person between 18 and 65 years old who received the Ad26.COV2.S COVID-19 vaccine or a placebo.

This chain connects TRBV7-3 to TRBJ2-2; 7 bases are a match to TRBD1. Germline trimming cut 5 bases from V and 4 bases from J; bases unmatched to any gene: 7. In germline, CDR1 is SGHTA, CDR2 FQGTGA. The CDR3 runs 15 residues. CDR3 region: CASSPGTAPTGELFF. CDR3 in DNA: TGTGCCAGCAGCCCAGGGACAGCACCCACCGGGGAGCTGTTTTTT. Looking up the rest from reference TRBV7-3 and TRBJ2-2 gives the full variable domain: GAGVSQTPSNKVTEKGKYVELRCDPISGHTALYWYRQSLGQGPEFLIYFQGTGAADDSGLPNDRFFAVRPEGSVSTLKIQRTERGDSAVYLCASSPGTAPTGELFFGEGSRLTVL.

The chain is built from TRBV24-1 and TRBJ2-3; weak D call: TRBD2 (6 bases). The CDR3 has 16 residues. V was clipped by 4 bases and J by 1 base, with 14 bases between them. The germline gives CDR1 KGHDR, CDR2 SFDVKD. The CDR3 DNA is TGTGCCACCAGTGACGTTAACCGCGGGGGCACAGATACGCAGTATTTT. It is translated as CATSDVNRGGTDTQYF.

V gene TRBV28 combines with J gene TRBJ1-4; 7 bases line up with TRBD1. The CDR3 extends over 13 amino acids. After removal of 10 bases from V and 8 bases from J, the junction contained 10 bases not matched to a gene. CDR1 and CDR2 from the germline V gene are MDHEN and SYDVKM. CDR3 residues: CATQKGAQEKLFF. As DNA, the CDR3 is TGTGCCACCCAGAAGGGGGCTCAAGAAAAACTGTTTTTT. The full variable domain, completed using reference TRBV28 and TRBJ1-4, is DVKVTQSSRYLVKRTGEKVFLECVQDMDHENMFWYRQDPGLGLRLIYFSYDVKMKEKGDIPEGYSVSREKKERFSLILESASTNQTSMYLCATQKGAQEKLFFGSGTQLSVL.

The V gene is TRBV19, the J gene TRBJ2-5, with 12 bases matching TRBD2. The trim removed 0 bases at V and 2 bases at J, leaving 4 bases unmatched. CDR1 is LNHDA and CDR2 is SQIVND in the germline V gene (reference sequence). CDR3 length: 17 amino acids. This CDR3 reads CASSIDGTSGPQETQYF. DNA of the CDR3: TGTGCCAGTAGTATAGACGGGACTAGCGGGCCTCAAGAGACCCAGTACTTC.

The chain carries TRBV28 and TRBJ2-2; 8 bases align to TRBD2. The CDR3 is 17 amino acids. Losses at the gene ends were 6 bases for V and 6 bases for J; bases not matched to a gene: 15. CDR1 is MDHEN, CDR2 SYDVKM, per germline. The chain's CDR3 is CASRPSRGGRGAGELFF. The CDR3 DNA sequence: TGTGCCAGCAGGCCCTCCCGGGGGGGGCGCGGGGCCGGGGAGCTGTTTTTT. Based on the CDR3 plus reference TRBV28 and TRBJ2-2, the full variable domain is DVKVTQSSRYLVKRTGEKVFLECVQDMDHENMFWYRQDPGLGLRLIYFSYDVKMKEKGDIPEGYSVSREKKERFSLILESASTNQTSMYLCASRPSRGGRGAGELFFGEGSRLTVL.

This sequence joins TRBV30 and TRBJ2-1; 9 bases fit TRBD1. CDR3 length: 14 amino acids. CDR1 GTSNPN and CDR2 SVGIG come from the germline V gene (reference sequence). The V gene end was trimmed by 5 bases and the J gene end by 5 bases; junction bases not matched to a gene: 7. The CDR3 is CAWVTGGFDNEQFF. CDR3 nucleotide sequence: TGTGCCTGGGTTACAGGGGGCTTCGACAATGAGCAGTTCTTC.

The V call is TRBV7-2, the J call TRBJ2-5; 15 bases match TRBD2. CDR3 length: 18 amino acids. The ends lost 0 bases at V and 5 bases at J; junction bases unmatched: 7. Germline V CDR1 and CDR2: SGHTA, FQGNSA. The CDR3 loop reads CASSLARGLAGGWETQYF. DNA of the CDR3: TGTGCCAGCAGCTTAGCAAGGGGACTAGCGGGAGGATGGGAGACCCAGTACTTC.

CDR3: CASGDSINEQFF. The CDR3 region has the DNA TGTGCCAGCGGAGACTCCATCAATGAGCAGTTCTTC. This chain connects TRBV28 to TRBJ2-1; D remains unclear. Germline V gene data show CDR1 as MDHEN and CDR2 as SYDVKM. Trimming stripped 8 bases from V and 6 bases from J, with 11 bases between. CDR3 size: 12 residues.

This rearrangement joins TRBV2 to TRBJ1-1; possibly TRBD1 for D (5 bases). This CDR3 comprises 13 residues. Germline V lookup: CDR1 SNHLY, CDR2 FYNNEI. Trimming shortened V by 6 bases and J by 2 bases, and 10 bases separated the two germline ends. The CDR3 here is CASRGEENTEAFF. CDR3 coding DNA: TGTGCCAGCAGGGGGGAGGAAAACACTGAAGCTTTCTTT.

V and J are TRBV7-9 and TRBJ2-2; TRBD2 might be the D (5 bases). Germline CDR1 reads SEHNR; CDR2 reads FQNEAQ (reference sequence). There are 18 residues in the CDR3. The V gene lost 5 bases and the J gene lost 2 bases, with 21 bases spanning the gap. The CDR3 region is CASSPPHSEPSNTGELFF. CDR3 sequence (DNA): TGTGCCAGCAGCCCTCCCCATAGCGAGCCATCCAACACCGGGGAGCTGTTTTTT.

The chain carries TRBV7-8 and TRBJ2-2; maybe TRBD1 (6 bases). The germline gives CDR1 SGHVS, CDR2 FQNEAQ. The CDR3 covers 16 residues. Between the trimmed V and J ends, which lost 4 bases and 3 bases, there was a span of 15 bases. CDR3 DNA: TGTGCCAGCAGCTCCCGACAGGTTCTGGACACCGGGGAGCTGTTTTTT. As protein: CASSSRQVLDTGELFF.

The genes are TRBV28 and TRBJ1-5; possibly TRBD1 for D (5 bases). Deletions cut 3 bases from V and 7 bases from J, with 10 bases between. There are 13 residues in the CDR3. Per the germline V gene, CDR1 is MDHEN and CDR2 is SYDVKM. CDR3 nucleotide sequence: TGTGCCAGCAGTTTTGCCCGGGGGCAGCCCCAGCATTTT. Translation: CASSFARGQPQHF.

The chain joins TRBV10-3 to TRBJ1-4; weak D call: TRBD1 (5 bases). The germline V gene has CDR1 ENHRY and CDR2 SYGVKD. V lost 1 base and J lost 6, with 12 bases in between. CDR3 size: 15 residues. CDR3 residues: CAISEYSGSDEKLFF. CDR3 nucleotides: TGTGCCATCAGTGAGTACTCAGGGTCGGATGAAAAACTGTTTTTT.

The chain is built from TRBV15 and TRBJ2-1; D is unresolved. CDR3 length equals 11 residues. Germline lookup yields CDR1 LNHNV and CDR2 YYDKDF (reference sequence). V was clipped by 5 bases and J by 6 bases, with 5 bases between them. DNA of the CDR3: TGTGCCACCAGCGATATCAATGAGCAGTTCTTC. Protein: CATSDINEQFF.

The CDR3 reads CASSIRMTSVPYEQYF. In DNA form, the CDR3 reads TGTGCCAGCAGCATACGAATGACTAGCGTGCCCTACGAGCAGTACTTC. The chain joins TRBV7-2 to TRBJ2-7; 8 bases align to TRBD2. Looked up from germline, CDR1 is SGHTA and CDR2 is FQGNSA. The J segment lost 2 bases and the V segment lost 5 bases, leaving 11 bases of the junction unmatched. This CDR3 has 16 residues.

This chain connects TRBV15 to TRBJ2-7; TRBD1 matches at 12 bases. The CDR3 contains 14 residues. Germline V gene sequence: CDR1 LNHNV, CDR2 YYDKDF (reference sequence). J lost 4 bases, V lost 4 bases, and 2 bases had no gene match. CDR3 DNA sequence: TGTGCCACCAGCATGGGACAGGGGGCGTACGAGCAGTACTTC. It encodes CATSMGQGAYEQYF.

The chain couples TRBV28 to TRBJ1-4; D gene unclear. Germline V gene sequence: CDR1 MDHEN, CDR2 SYDVKM. V lost 6 bases and J lost 3, with 14 bases in between. This CDR3 region has 15 residues. CDR3 sequence (DNA): TGTGCCAGCAGCGCCCCGCTGGGAGCTAATGAAAAACTGTTTTTT. Protein: CASSAPLGANEKLFF. The variable domain in full, completed from reference TRBV28 and TRBJ1-4, reads DVKVTQSSRYLVKRTGEKVFLECVQDMDHENMFWYRQDPGLGLRLIYFSYDVKMKEKGDIPEGYSVSREKKERFSLILESASTNQTSMYLCASSAPLGANEKLFFGSGTQLSVL.

As concerns this clone: The sample carries other DNA sequences with the same CDR3. This chain links TRBV28 with TRBJ2-7; D possibly corresponds to TRBD1 (6 bases). V lost 6 bases to trimming and J lost 2 bases, with 8 bases between them. This CDR3 comprises 12 residues. CDR1 MDHEN and CDR2 SYDVKM come from the germline V gene. CDR3 sequence (DNA): TGTGCCAGCAGGACAGGAGCCTACGAGCAGTACTTC. This encodes CASRTGAYEQYF.

This clone was detected a few times. The V call is TRBV27, the J call TRBJ1-1; D is ambiguous. The CDR3 loop spans 16 amino acids. V lost 2 bases and J lost 0, with 13 bases in between. Germline values: CDR1 MNHEY, CDR2 SMNVEV (reference sequence). The CDR3 protein is CASSLERGTMNTEAFF. The CDR3 region has the DNA TGTGCCAGCAGTTTAGAACGGGGTACGATGAACACTGAAGCTTTCTTT.

The rearrangement joins TRBV5-1 to TRBJ2-5; TRBD1 matches 8 bases. CDR3 length: 15 residues. The ends lost 4 bases at V and 5 bases at J; junction bases unmatched: 10. Germline V gene sequence: CDR1 SGHRS, CDR2 YFSETQ. The CDR3 reads CASSPPSRGRETQYF. The DNA for the CDR3 is TGCGCCAGCAGCCCGCCCAGCAGGGGGCGGGAGACCCAGTACTTC. Using reference TRBV5-1 and TRBJ2-5 for the parts outside the CDR3, the full variable domain is KAGVTQTPRYLIKTRGQQVTLSCSPISGHRSVSWYQQTPGQGLQFLFEYFSETQRNKGNFPGRFSGRQFSNSRSEMNVSTLELGDSALYLCASSPPSRGRETQYFGPGTRLLVL.

The V and J genes are TRBV6-5 and TRBJ2-7, with 9 bases that match TRBD1. Germline V gene sequence: CDR1 MNHEY, CDR2 SVGAGI. The CDR3 covers 15 residues. V lost 6 bases, J lost 5 bases, and 11 bases stayed unmatched. The CDR3 nucleotides are TGTGCCAGCAGCAAACCGGGACAGGGAAGGGACGAGCAGTACTTC. It is translated as CASSKPGQGRDEQYF.

The rearrangement links TRBV24-1 to TRBJ2-3; 13 nucleotides match TRBD2. Germline CDR1 reads KGHDR; CDR2 reads SFDVKD. Trimming at V came to 5 bases and at J to 3 bases, leaving 4 bases not matched to a gene. The CDR3 contains 16 residues. The CDR3 coding sequence is TGTGCCACCAGTGCCTTGACTAGCGGGAGGACAGATACGCAGTATTTT. Translating gives CATSALTSGRTDTQYF.

The chain uses TRBV6-2 or TRBV6-3 and TRBJ1-2; D remains ambiguous. Germline V gene data show CDR1 as MNHEY and CDR2 as SVGEGT. V lost 5 bases to trimming and J lost 6 bases, with 4 bases between them. This CDR3 is 10 amino acids long. The CDR3 DNA sequence: TGTGCCAGCAGTCAGGATGGCTACACCTTC. Residues: CASSQDGYTF.

The V gene is TRBV6-5, the J gene TRBJ2-3; tentative D call: TRBD1 (6 bases). This CDR3 is 14 amino acids long. The germline CDR1 and CDR2 sequences are MNHEY and SVGAGI. Trimming pared 7 bases from V and 0 bases from J, leaving 11 bases between. The CDR3: CASKDRPSTDTQYF. In nucleotides, the CDR3 is TGTGCCAGCAAAGACAGGCCTAGCACAGATACGCAGTATTTT.

This clone was counted only a few times. The V call is TRBV10-3, the J call TRBJ2-7; 9 nucleotides line up with TRBD2. Germline loops: CDR1 ENHRY, CDR2 SYGVKD. This CDR3 spans 17 amino acids. V gave up 0 bases and J gave up 0 bases; unmatched junction bases: 6. The CDR3 DNA reads TGTGCCATCAGTGAGTCCCTAGCGGGACCGTCCTCCTACGAGCAGTACTTC. Amino acids: CAISESLAGPSSYEQYF.

The rearrangement joins TRBV30 to TRBJ2-1; 10 bases are shared with TRBD2. Looked up from germline, CDR1 is GTSNPN and CDR2 is SVGIG (reference sequence). The V gene end was trimmed by 0 bases and the J gene end by 6 bases; junction bases not matched to a gene: 11. The CDR3 extends over 17 amino acids. CDR3 residues: CAWSVGFTSGIFNEQFF. CDR3 sequence (DNA): TGTGCCTGGAGTGTAGGCTTCACTAGCGGGATATTCAATGAGCAGTTCTTC.

V gene TRBV28 combines with J gene TRBJ2-1, with a possible D match to TRBD2 (5 bases). This CDR3 has 15 amino acids. Germline CDR1 and CDR2: MDHEN and SYDVKM. V lost 5 bases and J lost 3, with 14 bases in between. The CDR3 nucleotides read TGTGCCAGCAGTGTCGATGTCGGGGACTACAATGAGCAGTTCTTC. Translating it yields CASSVDVGDYNEQFF.